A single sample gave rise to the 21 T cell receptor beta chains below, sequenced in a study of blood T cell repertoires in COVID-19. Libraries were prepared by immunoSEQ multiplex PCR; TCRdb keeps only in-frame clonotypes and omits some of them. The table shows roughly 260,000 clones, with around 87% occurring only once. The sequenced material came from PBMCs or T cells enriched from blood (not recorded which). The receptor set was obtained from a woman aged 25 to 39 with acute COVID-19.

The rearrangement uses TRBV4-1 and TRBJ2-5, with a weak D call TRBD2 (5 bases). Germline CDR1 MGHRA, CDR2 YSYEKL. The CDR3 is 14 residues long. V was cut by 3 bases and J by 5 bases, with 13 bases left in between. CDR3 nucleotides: TGCGCCAGCAGCCACGAGGGCCCGGGTGAGACCCAGTACTTC. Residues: CASSHEGPGETQYF.

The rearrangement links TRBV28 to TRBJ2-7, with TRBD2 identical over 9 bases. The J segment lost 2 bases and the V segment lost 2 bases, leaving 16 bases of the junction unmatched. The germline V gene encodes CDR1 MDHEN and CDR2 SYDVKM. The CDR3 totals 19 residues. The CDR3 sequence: CASSLRGGRALVLTYEQYF. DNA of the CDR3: TGTGCCAGCAGTTTAAGGGGCGGGAGGGCCCTCGTCCTTACCTACGAGCAGTACTTC.

The CDR3 sequence is CASHFQGTGANVLTF. CDR3 in DNA: TGTGCCAGTCATTTCCAGGGGACTGGGGCCAACGTCCTGACTTTC. V gene TRBV19 combines with J gene TRBJ2-6, with D possibly matching TRBD1 (6 bases). CDR1 and CDR2 (germline): LNHDA, SQIVND (reference sequence). This CDR3 is 15 amino acids long. Trimming removed 8 bases at V and 2 bases at J, with 13 bases between.

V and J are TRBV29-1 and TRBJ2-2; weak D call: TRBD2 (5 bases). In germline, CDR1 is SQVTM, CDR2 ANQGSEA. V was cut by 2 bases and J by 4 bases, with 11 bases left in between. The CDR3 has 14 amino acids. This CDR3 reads CSVEKLVGTGELFF. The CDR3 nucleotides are TGCAGCGTTGAAAAACTAGTCGGCACCGGGGAGCTGTTTTTT.

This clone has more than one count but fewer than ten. DNA for the CDR3: TGTGCCAGCAGCTCCCGGATTAGCGGATACACAGATACGCAGTATTTT. This sequence encodes CASSSRISGYTDTQYF. The V gene is TRBV7-8, the J gene TRBJ2-3, with D possibly TRBD2 on 6 matching bases. Per the germline V gene, CDR1 is SGHVS and CDR2 is FQNEAQ. The CDR3 length is 16 residues. Trimming left V 4 bases short and J 2 bases short, with 16 bases between.

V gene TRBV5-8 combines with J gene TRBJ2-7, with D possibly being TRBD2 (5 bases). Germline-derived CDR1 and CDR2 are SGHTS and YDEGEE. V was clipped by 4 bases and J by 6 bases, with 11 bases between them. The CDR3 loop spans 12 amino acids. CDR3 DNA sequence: TGTGCCAGCAGCCGGGTGAGGGTCGAGCAGTACTTC. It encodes CASSRVRVEQYF.

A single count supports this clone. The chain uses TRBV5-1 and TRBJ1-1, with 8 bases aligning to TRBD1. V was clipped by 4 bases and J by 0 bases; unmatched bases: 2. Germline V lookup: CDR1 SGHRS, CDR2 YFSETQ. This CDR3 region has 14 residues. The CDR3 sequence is CASSPTGVNTEAFF. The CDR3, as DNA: TGCGCCAGCAGCCCGACAGGGGTGAACACTGAAGCTTTCTTT.

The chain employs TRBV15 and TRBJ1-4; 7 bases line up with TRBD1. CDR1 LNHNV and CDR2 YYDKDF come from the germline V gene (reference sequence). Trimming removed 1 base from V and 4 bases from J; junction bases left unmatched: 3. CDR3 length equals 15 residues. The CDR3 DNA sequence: TGTGCCACCAGCAGAGGGGACAGACTTAATGAAAAACTGTTTTTT. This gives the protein CATSRGDRLNEKLFF.

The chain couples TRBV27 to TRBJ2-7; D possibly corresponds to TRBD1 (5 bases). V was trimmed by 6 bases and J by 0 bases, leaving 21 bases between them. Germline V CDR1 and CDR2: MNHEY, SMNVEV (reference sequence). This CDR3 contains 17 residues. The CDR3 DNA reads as TGTGCCAGCAGCCCCTACCGTTTTCAGGGTCGCTCCTACGAGCAGTACTTC. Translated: CASSPYRFQGRSYEQYF.

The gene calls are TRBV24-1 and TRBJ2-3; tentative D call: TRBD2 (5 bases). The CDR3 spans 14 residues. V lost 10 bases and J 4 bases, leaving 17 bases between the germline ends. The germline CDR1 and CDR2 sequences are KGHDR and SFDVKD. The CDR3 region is CATSRVPDSDTQYF. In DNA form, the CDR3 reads TGTGCCACGTCGAGGGTGCCCGATTCAGATACGCAGTATTTT.

CDR3 loop: CASSHRQSSYNEQFF. CDR3 nucleotide sequence: TGTGCCAGCAGCCATCGACAGAGCTCCTACAATGAGCAGTTCTTC. The chain carries TRBV3-1 (or the pseudogene TRBV3-2) and TRBJ2-1, with D tentatively TRBD1 (5 bases). CDR1 and CDR2 from the germline V gene are LGHDT and YNNKEL (reference sequence). The V and J ends lost 3 bases and 0 bases respectively, with 9 bases between them. This CDR3 has 15 residues.

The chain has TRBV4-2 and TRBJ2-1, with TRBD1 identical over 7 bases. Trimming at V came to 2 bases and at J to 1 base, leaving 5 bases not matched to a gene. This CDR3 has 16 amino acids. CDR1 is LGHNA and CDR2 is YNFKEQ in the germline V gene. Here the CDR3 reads CASSQLEGASYNEQFF. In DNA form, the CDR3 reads TGTGCCAGCAGCCAACTCGAGGGGGCTTCCTACAATGAGCAGTTCTTC.

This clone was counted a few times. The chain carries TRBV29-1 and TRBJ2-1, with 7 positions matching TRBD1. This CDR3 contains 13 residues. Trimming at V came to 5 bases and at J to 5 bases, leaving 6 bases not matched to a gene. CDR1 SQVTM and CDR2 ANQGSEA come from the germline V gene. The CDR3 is CSVSRQGNNEQFF. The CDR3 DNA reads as TGCAGCGTTTCTCGACAGGGAAACAATGAGCAGTTCTTC.

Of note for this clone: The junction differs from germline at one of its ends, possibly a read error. CDR3 DNA: TGTGCCCGCAGCGTCGCGGGGGGGGGCGGGAGTGAGCAGTTCTTC. As protein: CARSVAGGGGSEQFF. This sequence joins TRBV9 and TRBJ2-1; TRBD2 matches 9 bases. The V gene's germline CDR1 is SGDLS and CDR2 YYNGEE. This CDR3 region has 15 residues.

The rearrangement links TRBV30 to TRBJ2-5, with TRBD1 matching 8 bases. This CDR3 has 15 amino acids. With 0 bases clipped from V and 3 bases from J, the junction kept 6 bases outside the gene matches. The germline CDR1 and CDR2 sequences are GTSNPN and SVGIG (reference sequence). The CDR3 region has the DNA TGTGCCTGGAGTGTACAGTCAGGGGGCGAAGAGACCCAGTACTTC. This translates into CAWSVQSGGEETQYF.

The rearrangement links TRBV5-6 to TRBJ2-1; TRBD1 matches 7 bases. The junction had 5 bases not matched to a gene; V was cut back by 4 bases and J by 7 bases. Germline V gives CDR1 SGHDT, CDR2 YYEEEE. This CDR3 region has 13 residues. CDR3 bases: TGTGCCAGCAGCCTACAGGGGACGAATGAGCAGTTCTTC. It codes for CASSLQGTNEQFF.

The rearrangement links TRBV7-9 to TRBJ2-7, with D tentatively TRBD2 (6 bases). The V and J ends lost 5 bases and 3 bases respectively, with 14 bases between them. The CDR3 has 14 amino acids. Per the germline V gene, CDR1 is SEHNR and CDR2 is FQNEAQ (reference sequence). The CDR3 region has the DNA TGTGCCAGCAGCCCCCGGGACTCTTACTACGAGCAGTACTTC. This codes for CASSPRDSYYEQYF. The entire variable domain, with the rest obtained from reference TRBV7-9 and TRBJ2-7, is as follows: DTGVSQNPRHKITKRGQNVTFRCDPISEHNRLYWYRQTLGQGPEFLTYFQNEAQLEKSRLLSDRFSAERPKGSFSTLEIQRTEQGDSAMYLCASSPRDSYYEQYFGPGTRLTVT.

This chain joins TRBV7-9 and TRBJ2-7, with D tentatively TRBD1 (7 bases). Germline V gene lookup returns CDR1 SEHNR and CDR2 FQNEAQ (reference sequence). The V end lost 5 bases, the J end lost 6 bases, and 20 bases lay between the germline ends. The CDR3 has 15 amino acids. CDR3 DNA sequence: TGTGCCAGCAGCCCGCCCAGGGGGGAAGGGTCCGAGCAGTACTTC. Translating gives CASSPPRGEGSEQYF.

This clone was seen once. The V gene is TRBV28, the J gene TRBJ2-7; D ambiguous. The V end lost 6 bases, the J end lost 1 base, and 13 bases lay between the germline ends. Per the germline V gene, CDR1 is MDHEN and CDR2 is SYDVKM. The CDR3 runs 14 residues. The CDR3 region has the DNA TGTGCCAGCAGCCCTGCCGGGTCTTCCTACGAGCAGTACTTC. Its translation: CASSPAGSSYEQYF.

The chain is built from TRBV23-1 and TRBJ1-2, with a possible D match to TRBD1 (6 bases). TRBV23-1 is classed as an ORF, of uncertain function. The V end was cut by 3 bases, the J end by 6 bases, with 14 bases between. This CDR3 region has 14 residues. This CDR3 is CASSHPTGWDGYTF. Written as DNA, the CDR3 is TGCGCCAGCAGTCATCCGACAGGATGGGATGGCTACACCTTC.

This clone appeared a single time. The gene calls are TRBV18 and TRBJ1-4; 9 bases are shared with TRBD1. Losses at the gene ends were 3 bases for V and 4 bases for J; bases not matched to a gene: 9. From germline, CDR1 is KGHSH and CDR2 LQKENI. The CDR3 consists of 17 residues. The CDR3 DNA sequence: TGTGCCAGCTCACCTTCCCGGGACAGGGCGATTAATGAAAAACTGTTTTTT. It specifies CASSPSRDRAINEKLFF.